This T cell receptor (beta chain) comes out of a study of early T cells in non-severe SARS-CoV-2 infection. The wider study: Sequencing used unsorted whole-blood bulk RNA, so chains lack pairing.

The length of the CDR3 is 13 residues. With 3 bases removed from V and 6 bases from J, the gap between germline ends came to 15 bases. Per germline, CDR1 DFQATT and CDR2 SNEGSKA (reference sequence). Researchers attached unique molecular identifiers to individual cDNA molecules. TCRdb reprocessed the 5' RACE reads with MiXCR, giving one entry per CDR3 protein. The sample holds tens of thousands of distinct CDR3 sequences, under 15% seen once. The table lists this clonotype with many counts. The antigen is undetermined. Study results and limitations: Missing private and CD4 specificities, VDJdb matching favored anti-spike CD8 responses.

The chain carries TRBV20-1 and TRBJ2-7, with D possibly being TRBD2 (6 bases). The sequenced sample was whole blood. This clonotype was sampled from an adult who was a healthcare worker with PCR-confirmed SARS-CoV-2 infection or an uninfected control (not recorded which). The CDR3 loop reads CSARGDGGSEQYF. The DNA of the CDR3 is TGCAGTGCTAGGGGGGACGGGGGTAGCGAGCAGTACTTC.